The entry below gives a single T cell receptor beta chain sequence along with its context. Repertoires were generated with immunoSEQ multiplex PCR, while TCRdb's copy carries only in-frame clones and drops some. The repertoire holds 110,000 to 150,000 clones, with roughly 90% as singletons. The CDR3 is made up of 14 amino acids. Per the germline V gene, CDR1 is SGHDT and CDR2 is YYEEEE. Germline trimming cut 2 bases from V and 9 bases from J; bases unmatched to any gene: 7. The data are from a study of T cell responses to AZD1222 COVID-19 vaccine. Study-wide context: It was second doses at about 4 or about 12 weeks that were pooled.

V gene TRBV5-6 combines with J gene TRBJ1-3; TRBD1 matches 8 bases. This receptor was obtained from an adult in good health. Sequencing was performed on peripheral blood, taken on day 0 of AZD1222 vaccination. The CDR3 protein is CASSFSDRGGTIYF. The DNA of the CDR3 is TGTGCCAGCAGCTTTTCAGACAGGGGAGGCACCATATATTTT.